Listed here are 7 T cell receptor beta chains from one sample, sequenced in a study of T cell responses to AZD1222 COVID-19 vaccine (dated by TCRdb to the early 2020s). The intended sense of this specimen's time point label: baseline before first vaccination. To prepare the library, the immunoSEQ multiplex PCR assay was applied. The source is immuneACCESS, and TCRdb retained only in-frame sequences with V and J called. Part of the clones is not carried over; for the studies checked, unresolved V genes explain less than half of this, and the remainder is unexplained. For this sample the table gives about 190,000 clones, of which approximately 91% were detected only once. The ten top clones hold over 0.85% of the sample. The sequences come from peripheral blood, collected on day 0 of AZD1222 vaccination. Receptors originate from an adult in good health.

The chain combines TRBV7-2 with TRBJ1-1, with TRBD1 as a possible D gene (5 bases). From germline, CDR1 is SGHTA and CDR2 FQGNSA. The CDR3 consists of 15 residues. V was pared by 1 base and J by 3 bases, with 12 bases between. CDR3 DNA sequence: TGTGCCAGCAGCTTAGATCCGGGACTAGACACTGAAGCTTTCTTT. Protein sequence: CASSLDPGLDTEAFF.

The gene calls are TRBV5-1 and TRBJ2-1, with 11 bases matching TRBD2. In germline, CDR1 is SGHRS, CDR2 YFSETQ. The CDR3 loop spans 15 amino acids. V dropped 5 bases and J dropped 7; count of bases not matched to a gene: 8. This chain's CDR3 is CASRFGTSGSNEQFF. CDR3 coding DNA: TGCGCCAGCAGGTTTGGGACTAGCGGATCAAATGAGCAGTTCTTC.

DNA of the CDR3: TGTGCCAGGGGCCGGGATAATTCACCCCTCCACTTT. Translated: CARGRDNSPLHF. This chain uses TRBV2 with TRBJ1-6; the D is unclear. CDR1 and CDR2 from the germline V gene are SNHLY and FYNNEI. This CDR3 has 12 amino acids. The V and J ends lost 9 bases and 5 bases respectively, with 8 bases between them.

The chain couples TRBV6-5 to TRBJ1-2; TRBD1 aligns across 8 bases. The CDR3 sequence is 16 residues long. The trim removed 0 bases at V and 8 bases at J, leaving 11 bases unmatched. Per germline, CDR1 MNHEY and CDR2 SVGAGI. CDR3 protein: CASSYSAAGGLWGYTF. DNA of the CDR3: TGTGCCAGCAGTTACTCGGCGGCAGGGGGCTTGTGGGGCTACACCTTC.

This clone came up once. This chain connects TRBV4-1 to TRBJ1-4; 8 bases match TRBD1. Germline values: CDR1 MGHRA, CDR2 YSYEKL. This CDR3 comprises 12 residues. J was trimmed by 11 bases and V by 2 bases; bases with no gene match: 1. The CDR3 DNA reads TGCGCCAGCAGCCAACAGGGGGCGAAACTGTTTTTT. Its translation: CASSQQGAKLFF.

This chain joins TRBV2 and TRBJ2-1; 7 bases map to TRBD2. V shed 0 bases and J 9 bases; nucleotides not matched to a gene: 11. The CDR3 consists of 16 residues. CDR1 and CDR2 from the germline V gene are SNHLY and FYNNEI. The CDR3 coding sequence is TGTGCCAGCAGTGAAGCGCTGAGCGGGGCGCTCGGTGAGCAGTTCTTC. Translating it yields CASSEALSGALGEQFF. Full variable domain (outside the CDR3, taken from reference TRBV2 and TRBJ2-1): EPEVTQTPSHQVTQMGQEVILRCVPISNHLYFYWYRQILGQKVEFLVSFYNNEISEKSEIFDDQFSVERPDGSNFTLKIRSTKLEDSAMYFCASSEALSGALGEQFFGPGTRLTVL.

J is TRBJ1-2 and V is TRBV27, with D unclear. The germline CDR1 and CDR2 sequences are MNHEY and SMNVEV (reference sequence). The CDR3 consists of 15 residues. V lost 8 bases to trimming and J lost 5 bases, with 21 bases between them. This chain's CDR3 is CASFGQDRPWYGYTF. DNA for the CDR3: TGTGCCAGCTTCGGGCAGGATCGTCCCTGGTATGGCTACACCTTC.